These 23 T cell receptor beta chains were all obtained from the same sample, sequenced in a study of blood T cell repertoires in COVID-19. Only in-frame clones appear in the TCRdb table, and some are missing; sequencing was by immunoSEQ multiplex PCR. The table records roughly 230,000 clones, 82% of them present only once. The sequenced material came from PBMCs or T cells enriched from blood (not recorded which). The receptors were sampled from a woman aged 55-69 years who had recovered from COVID-19.

The CDR3 loop reads CASRAGGSAYEQYF. In nucleotides, the CDR3 is TGTGCCAGCAGAGCGGGAGGGAGTGCCTACGAGCAGTACTTC. The chain has TRBV7-2 and TRBJ2-7, with 10 bases fitting TRBD2. Germline V gives CDR1 SGHTA, CDR2 FQGNSA. With 6 bases clipped from V and 2 bases from J, the junction kept 4 bases outside the gene matches. The CDR3 is made up of 14 amino acids.

The chain is built from TRBV6-2 or TRBV6-3 and TRBJ1-5; 10 bases agree with TRBD1. CDR1 is MNHEY and CDR2 is SVGEGT in the germline V gene. The ends lost 2 bases at V and 5 bases at J; junction bases unmatched: 3. This CDR3 is 15 amino acids long. CDR3 amino acids: CASSYRTGGDQPQHF. The CDR3 DNA reads as TGTGCCAGCAGTTACCGGACAGGGGGGGATCAGCCCCAGCATTTT.

J is TRBJ2-5 and V is TRBV9; 12 bases align to TRBD2. Germline CDR1 is SGDLS and CDR2 is YYNGEE. CDR3 size: 15 residues. V was pared by 0 bases and J by 4 bases, with 1 base of the junction left unmatched. CDR3 coding DNA: TGTGCCAGCAGCGTAGAGACTAGCGGGAGAGAGACCCAGTACTTC. Its protein is CASSVETSGRETQYF.

The chain has TRBV30 and TRBJ1-1; D gene ambiguous. This CDR3 comprises 12 residues. Germline V gene data show CDR1 as GTSNPN and CDR2 as SVGIG (reference sequence). Trimming stripped 4 bases from V and 1 base from J, with 7 bases between. In nucleotides, the CDR3 is TGTGCCTGGATCGGGAGGAACACTGAAGCTTTCTTT. This codes for CAWIGRNTEAFF.

This clone is a singleton in its sample. This rearrangement joins TRBV18 to TRBJ2-7; 7 bases agree with TRBD1. The CDR3 is 14 residues long. Germline values: CDR1 KGHSH, CDR2 LQKENI. Trimming removed 8 bases from V and 3 bases from J; junction bases left unmatched: 10. This chain's CDR3 is CASGTGTEHYEQYF. CDR3 DNA: TGTGCCAGCGGCACCGGGACAGAGCACTACGAGCAGTACTTC.

J is TRBJ2-3 and V is TRBV27, with a tentative D call TRBD2 (6 bases). There are 16 residues in the CDR3. Germline V gene sequence: CDR1 MNHEY, CDR2 SMNVEV (reference sequence). V was cut by 0 bases and J by 2 bases, with 12 bases left in between. The CDR3, as DNA: TGTGCCAGCAGTTTATCCGGCGGGACGATCACAGATACGCAGTATTTT. Translation gives CASSLSGGTITDTQYF.

This rearrangement joins TRBV5-5 to TRBJ2-3; maybe TRBD2 (5 bases). CDR3 length equals 13 residues. Germline V CDR1 and CDR2: SGHKS, YYEKEE (reference sequence). Trimming shortened V by 6 bases and J by 2 bases, and 10 bases separated the two germline ends. CDR3: CASNTGDTDTQYF. CDR3 nucleotide sequence: TGTGCCAGCAACACCGGGGACACAGATACGCAGTATTTT.

This chain joins TRBV2 and TRBJ1-4; D may be TRBD1 (5 bases). Germline V gene lookup returns CDR1 SNHLY and CDR2 FYNNEI. V lost 4 bases and J 0 bases, leaving 9 bases between the germline ends. The CDR3 totals 15 residues. DNA of the CDR3: TGTGCCAGCAGTGCAGACAGAGCAACTAATGAAAAACTGTTTTTT. Its protein is CASSADRATNEKLFF.

The V call is TRBV5-1, the J call TRBJ1-1; TRBD1 might be the D (5 bases). Germline loops: CDR1 SGHRS, CDR2 YFSETQ. The CDR3 loop spans 15 amino acids. V was cut by 0 bases and J by 5 bases, with 14 bases left in between. The CDR3 DNA reads as TGCGCCAGCAGCTTGGAGGACCGGCGGGGGACTGAAGCTTTCTTT. It yields the protein CASSLEDRRGTEAFF.

V usage is TRBV7-3 and J usage is TRBJ1-2; D is perhaps TRBD1 (6 bases). V lost 1 base, J lost 8 bases, and 14 bases lay in between. This CDR3 is built from 14 residues. The germline V gene has CDR1 SGHTA and CDR2 FQGTGA. CDR3 sequence reads: CASSLSQGSGGYTF. The CDR3 coding sequence is TGTGCCAGCAGCTTAAGTCAGGGGAGTGGCGGCTACACCTTC.

There are a few counts of this clone. V usage is TRBV9 and J usage is TRBJ2-5; 7 positions agree with TRBD1. Germline CDR1 is SGDLS and CDR2 is YYNGEE. With V trimmed by 1 base and J by 5 bases, 8 bases remained unmatched. The CDR3 sequence is 15 residues long. CDR3 protein: CASSVRPSQGETQYF. The CDR3 coding sequence is TGTGCCAGCAGCGTACGACCATCACAGGGGGAGACCCAGTACTTC.

This chain joins TRBV5-6 and TRBJ1-1; D call uncertain. This CDR3 is 12 amino acids long. Germline V gene lookup returns CDR1 SGHDT and CDR2 YYEEEE. V lost 2 bases and J lost 4, with 6 bases in between. CDR3 residues: CASSFEATEAFF. The CDR3 coding sequence is TGTGCCAGCAGCTTTGAGGCCACTGAAGCTTTCTTT.

This sequence joins TRBV20-1 and TRBJ2-1; the match to TRBD2 covers 8 bases. Germline V CDR1 and CDR2: DFQATT, SNEGSKA (reference sequence). Trimming took 3 bases from V and 4 from J; bases not matched to a gene: 11. CDR3 length: 16 residues. Written as DNA, the CDR3 is TGCAGTGCTAGTGCCCCCGGAAGCGGGAGATACAATGAGCAGTTCTTC. It is translated as CSASAPGSGRYNEQFF.

V gene TRBV4-3 combines with J gene TRBJ2-3; 8 nucleotides align to TRBD2. V lost 4 bases and J lost 1; bases outside the gene matches: 7. In germline, CDR1 is LGHNA, CDR2 YSLEER. This CDR3 region has 16 residues. Written as DNA, the CDR3 is TGCGCCAGCAGCCGGGCCTCGGGGGGGGGCACAGATACGCAGTATTTT. It codes for CASSRASGGGTDTQYF.

This rearrangement joins TRBV3-1 (or the pseudogene TRBV3-2) to TRBJ2-3; a weak D match, TRBD2 (6 bases). The germline V and J ends were trimmed by 1 base and 9 bases, with 8 bases remaining between them. This CDR3 spans 12 amino acids. From germline, CDR1 is LGHDT and CDR2 YNNKEL (reference sequence). CDR3 sequence: CASSQGGRTQYF. The CDR3 coding sequence is TGTGCCAGCAGCCAAGGTGGGAGGACGCAGTATTTT.

The rearrangement links TRBV5-4 to TRBJ1-3; 7 positions agree with TRBD1. CDR3 length: 16 residues. Germline V CDR1 and CDR2: SGHNT, YYREEE (reference sequence). Germline trimming cut 4 bases from V and 1 base from J; bases unmatched to any gene: 8. The CDR3 sequence is CASSLTTGVSGNTIYF. The CDR3 DNA follows: TGTGCCAGCAGCCTCACTACAGGGGTATCTGGAAACACCATATATTTT.

The CDR3 DNA follows: TGCGCCAGCAGCCGGGACAGGGGGAGTCATGGCTACACCTTC. It encodes CASSRDRGSHGYTF. The rearrangement joins TRBV4-3 to TRBJ1-2; TRBD1 matches at 11 bases. Germline-derived CDR1 and CDR2 are LGHNA and YSLEER. The trim removed 4 bases at V and 6 bases at J, leaving 4 bases unmatched. The CDR3 is 14 residues long.

The chain carries TRBV2 and TRBJ2-1, with 12 bases aligning to TRBD2. CDR1 is SNHLY, CDR2 FYNNEI, per germline. The trim removed 4 bases at V and 9 bases at J, leaving 13 bases unmatched. The CDR3 has 17 amino acids. The DNA of the CDR3 is TGTGCCAGCAGTGGGGGGGCTAGCGGGAGGGTTATTATTGAGCAGTTCTTC. Translating gives CASSGGASGRVIIEQFF.

The CDR3: CASSLATNRDYTF. The CDR3 DNA reads as TGCGCCAGCAGCTTGGCGACAAACAGGGACTACACCTTC. The chain has TRBV5-1 and TRBJ1-2, with D possibly being TRBD1 (6 bases). Trimming shortened V by 0 bases and J by 10 bases, and 13 bases separated the two germline ends. Germline V lookup: CDR1 SGHRS, CDR2 YFSETQ. This CDR3 contains 13 residues.

J is TRBJ2-3 and V is TRBV11-3; TRBD2 matches at 11 bases. Germline V gene sequence: CDR1 SGHNT, CDR2 YENEEA. The CDR3 sequence is 18 residues long. V was pared by 1 base and J by 4 bases, with 10 bases of the junction left unmatched. CDR3 sequence reads: CASSLGASGRLPPDTQYF. DNA of the CDR3: TGTGCCAGCAGCTTAGGGGCTAGCGGGAGGCTCCCCCCAGATACGCAGTATTTT.

This sequence joins TRBV6-5 and TRBJ2-2; TRBD2 aligns across 9 bases. Germline V gives CDR1 MNHEY, CDR2 SVGAGI. V trimming: 4 bases; J trimming: 4 bases; junction bases outside the gene matches: 7. The CDR3 is 16 amino acids. The CDR3 spells CASSSVAGEGTGELFF. CDR3 DNA sequence: TGTGCCAGCAGTTCCGTAGCGGGAGAAGGCACCGGGGAGCTGTTTTTT.

Only one count was recorded for this clone. V gene TRBV6-4 combines with J gene TRBJ2-1; TRBD2 matches at 7 bases. The CDR3 totals 13 residues. From germline, CDR1 is MRHNA and CDR2 SNTAGT. After removal of 9 bases from V and 7 bases from J, the junction contained 9 bases not matched to a gene. CDR3 DNA: TGTGCCAGAAGGACTAGTAGTTGGAATGAGCAGTTCTTC. Its protein is CARRTSSWNEQFF.

The table lists this clone with a count of one. This sequence joins TRBV19 and TRBJ1-2, with TRBD1 as a possible D gene (5 bases). The CDR3 is 17 amino acids. Germline CDR1 and CDR2: LNHDA and SQIVND (reference sequence). Between the trimmed V and J ends, which lost 11 bases and 7 bases, there was a span of 32 bases. The CDR3 protein is CAARDLAQDPLNGGYTF. CDR3 bases: TGTGCCGCAAGGGATCTCGCACAGGATCCGCTTAACGGTGGCTACACCTTC. The variable domain in full, with the rest retrieved from reference TRBV19 and TRBJ1-2, is DGGITQSPKYLFRKEGQNVTLSCEQNLNHDAMYWYRQDPGQGLRLIYYSQIVNDFQKGDIAEGYSVSREKKESFPLTVTSAQKNPTAFYLCAARDLAQDPLNGGYTFGSGTRLTVV.